A single sample gave rise to the 24 T cell receptor beta chains below, sequenced in a study of neurological immune-mediated disorders. Each CDR3 protein is one row after TCRdb ran MiXCR on the 5' RACE reads. The sample contains under 35,000 distinct CDR3 sequences, about an eighth of which appear only once. Regarding time point: technical triplicate 2. Sequencing used CD4+ T cells from blood. Receptor source: a female donor with HTLV-1-associated myelopathy (HAM/TSP).

At least ten counts were recorded for this clonotype. The chain couples TRBV6-5 to TRBJ1-2; no clear D. Trimming cost V 3 bases and J 3 bases, with 14 bases left between them. The germline V gene has CDR1 MNHEY and CDR2 SVGAGI. The CDR3 loop spans 15 amino acids. CDR3 protein: CASSYSNVAHYGYTF. CDR3 bases: TGTGCCAGCAGTTATAGTAATGTGGCCCACTATGGCTACACCTTC.

This clonotype was observed at least ten times. The rearrangement joins TRBV7-2 to TRBJ2-7, with a possible D match to TRBD2 (5 bases). V lost 2 bases and J 7 bases, leaving 9 bases between the germline ends. Germline V gene lookup returns CDR1 SGHTA and CDR2 FQGNSA. This CDR3 comprises 12 residues. Here the CDR3 reads CASSLTSWEQYF. The CDR3 DNA follows: TGTGCCAGCAGCTTAACTAGTTGGGAGCAGTACTTC.

This clonotype was recorded at least ten times. The genes are TRBV7-3 and TRBJ2-1; no clear D. Trimming stripped 5 bases from V and 7 bases from J, with 9 bases between. The germline V gene encodes CDR1 SGHTA and CDR2 FQGTGA. This CDR3 region has 12 residues. The CDR3 here is CASSHNGNEQFF. The DNA of the CDR3 is TGTGCCAGCAGCCACAATGGAAATGAGCAGTTCTTC. The full variable domain, its missing parts supplied by reference TRBV7-3 and TRBJ2-1, is GAGVSQTPSNKVTEKGKYVELRCDPISGHTALYWYRQSLGQGPEFLIYFQGTGAADDSGLPNDRFFAVRPEGSVSTLKIQRTERGDSAVYLCASSHNGNEQFFGPGTRLTVL.

The table lists this clonotype with many counts. The chain employs TRBV20-1 and TRBJ2-1; D is possibly TRBD2 (6 bases). V was cut by 1 base and J by 6 bases, with 16 bases left in between. The germline V gene encodes CDR1 DFQATT and CDR2 SNEGSKA (reference sequence). The CDR3 is 15 residues long. This CDR3 reads CSARVGGNRGNEQFF. Written as DNA, the CDR3 is TGCAGTGCTAGAGTGGGGGGAAATCGGGGCAATGAGCAGTTCTTC.

This clonotype was counted at least ten times. This chain uses TRBV29-1 with TRBJ1-1; D remains unclear. The CDR3 contains 13 residues. Germline CDR1 reads SQVTM; CDR2 reads ANQGSEA. V was clipped by 5 bases and J by 1 base, with 11 bases between them. DNA of the CDR3: TGCAGCGTTCTTCCCATGGAGAACACTGAAGCTTTCTTT. It yields the protein CSVLPMENTEAFF. Full variable domain (remainder filled in from reference TRBV29-1 and TRBJ1-1): SAVISQKPSRDICQRGTSLTIQCQVDSQVTMMFWYRQQPGQSLTLIATANQGSEATYESGFVIDKFPISRPNLTFSTLTVSNMSPEDSSIYLCSVLPMENTEAFFGQGTRLTVV.

This clonotype was recorded at least ten times. The rearrangement joins TRBV20-1 to TRBJ2-1; the D is unclear. CDR1 and CDR2 from the germline V gene are DFQATT and SNEGSKA (reference sequence). V gave up 2 bases and J gave up 7 bases, with 12 bases separating them. The CDR3 totals 13 residues. The CDR3 DNA is TGCAGTGCTAGAACTTACGTCTTGAATGAGCAGTTCTTC. Its protein is CSARTYVLNEQFF.

V and J are TRBV6-5 and TRBJ1-1; D is ambiguous. Germline loops: CDR1 MNHEY, CDR2 SVGAGI. V gave up 6 bases and J gave up 3 bases, with 11 bases separating them. This CDR3 comprises 13 residues. The CDR3 region has the DNA TGTGCCAGCAGGACCTCGGCGGACACTGAAGCTTTCTTT. This gives the protein CASRTSADTEAFF.

This clonotype has a count of ten or more. The chain couples TRBV6-6 to TRBJ2-2; 8 bases agree with TRBD1. The CDR3 is 15 amino acids. The J segment lost 4 bases and the V segment lost 6 bases, leaving 7 bases of the junction unmatched. The germline V gene encodes CDR1 MNHNY and CDR2 SVGAGI (reference sequence). CDR3 sequence: CASSRQGFGTGELFF. The CDR3 DNA reads TGTGCCAGCAGCCGACAGGGGTTTGGCACCGGGGAGCTGTTTTTT.

Ten or more counts support this clonotype. The rearrangement links TRBV19 to TRBJ2-5; D gene ambiguous. V shed 5 bases and J shed 0 bases, with 13 bases lying between them. The CDR3 has 15 residues. Germline CDR1 reads LNHDA; CDR2 reads SQIVND (reference sequence). CDR3 residues: CASSPRGGYQETQYF. For the CDR3, the DNA is TGTGCCAGTAGTCCCCGCGGTGGTTACCAAGAGACCCAGTACTTC. The full variable domain, completed using reference TRBV19 and TRBJ2-5, is DGGITQSPKYLFRKEGQNVTLSCEQNLNHDAMYWYRQDPGQGLRLIYYSQIVNDFQKGDIAEGYSVSREKKESFPLTVTSAQKNPTAFYLCASSPRGGYQETQYFGPGTRLLVL.

J is TRBJ2-3 and V is TRBV3-1; the match to TRBD2 covers 15 bases. This CDR3 has 16 residues. Trimming at V came to 4 bases and at J to 8 bases, leaving 7 bases not matched to a gene. From germline, CDR1 is LGHDT and CDR2 YNNKEL (reference sequence). In nucleotides, the CDR3 is TGTGCCAGCAGCCCCGGACTAGCGGGGGGGCGTGGTACGCAGTATTTT. It is translated as CASSPGLAGGRGTQYF.

This clonotype was seen many times. This chain connects TRBV5-1 to TRBJ2-2; 7 positions match TRBD2. The CDR3 runs to 16 residues. Germline V gene sequence: CDR1 SGHRS, CDR2 YFSETQ. V shed 6 bases and J 1 base; nucleotides not matched to a gene: 9. CDR3 bases: TGCGCCAGCACCCAAGGCGGGAGAGGGAACACCGGGGAGCTGTTTTTT. Translating it yields CASTQGGRGNTGELFF.

Turning to this clonotype: A much bigger clone sits one base away, suggesting this may be a read error. The chain recombines TRBV19 with TRBJ1-6; 8 positions agree with TRBD1. The length of the CDR3 is 14 residues. Germline V gives CDR1 LNHDA, CDR2 SQIVND (reference sequence). The CDR3 loop is CASIGRTGNSPIHF. The CDR3 DNA reads TGTGCCAGTATCGGGAGGACAGGGAATTCACCCATCCACTTT.

This clonotype qualifies as medium-sized. The chain links TRBV20-1 to TRBJ2-5, with a possible D match to TRBD2 (6 bases). Per germline, CDR1 DFQATT and CDR2 SNEGSKA (reference sequence). The CDR3 consists of 12 residues. Trimming left V 6 bases short and J 1 base short, with 9 bases between. DNA of the CDR3: TGCAGTGCCGGGACTCCCCAAGAGACCCAGTACTTC. Translating gives CSAGTPQETQYF.

This clonotype was counted many times. The V call is TRBV29-1, the J call TRBJ1-3, with a tentative D call TRBD1 (5 bases). The V gene lost 4 bases and the J gene lost 15 bases, with 16 bases spanning the gap. This CDR3 has 11 amino acids. Germline lookup yields CDR1 SQVTM and CDR2 ANQGSEA. Written as DNA, the CDR3 is TGCAGCGTTGTAATGGGGGGAGACCCATATTTT. It encodes CSVVMGGDPYF.

This clonotype was detected ten times or more. The gene calls are TRBV14 and TRBJ2-1, with 8 bases matching TRBD2. CDR3 length equals 17 residues. CDR1 and CDR2 (germline): SGHDN, FVKESK. V shed 1 base, J shed 6 bases, and the junction held 11 bases outside the gene matches. The CDR3 DNA is TGTGCCAGCAGCCAAGGGGCCGGGACTAGGGTTGTCAATGAGCAGTTCTTC. This sequence encodes CASSQGAGTRVVNEQFF.

The table lists this clonotype with many counts. The genes are TRBV28 and TRBJ1-5, with 11 positions matching TRBD1. The CDR3 contains 15 residues. Germline V gene data show CDR1 as MDHEN and CDR2 as SYDVKM. Trimming cost V 4 bases and J 3 bases; bases outside gene matches: 2. The chain's CDR3 is CASSWTGGYNQPQHF. CDR3 in DNA: TGTGCCAGCAGTTGGACAGGGGGCTACAATCAGCCCCAGCATTTT.

In this sample, this clonotype turned up many times. This sequence joins TRBV19 and TRBJ1-5; 7 nucleotides match TRBD1. Germline V CDR1 and CDR2: LNHDA, SQIVND (reference sequence). The V gene end was trimmed by 5 bases and the J gene end by 4 bases; junction bases not matched to a gene: 5. CDR3 size: 14 residues. The CDR3 loop is CASSVRGRNQPQHF. The CDR3 DNA reads as TGTGCCAGTAGTGTCAGGGGGAGGAATCAGCCCCAGCATTTT.

CDR3 DNA sequence: TGTGCCAGCAGCTTAGGAGGATGGGACGCTTTCTTT. Translation gives CASSLGGWDAFF. The chain links TRBV7-9 to TRBJ1-1; D perhaps matches TRBD1 (5 bases). Germline lookup yields CDR1 SEHNR and CDR2 FQNEAQ (reference sequence). Trimming pared 1 base from V and 11 bases from J, leaving 11 bases between. The CDR3 loop spans 12 amino acids.

This clonotype was seen many times. The chain links TRBV18 to TRBJ1-1; the D gene is possibly TRBD1 (5 bases). The CDR3 has 13 residues. The V and J ends lost 2 bases and 4 bases respectively, with 8 bases between them. Germline-derived CDR1 and CDR2 are KGHSH and LQKENI. Here the CDR3 reads CASSPTGGTEAFF. Written as DNA, the CDR3 is TGTGCCAGCTCACCAACGGGGGGCACTGAAGCTTTCTTT.

This clonotype was detected ten times or more. The chain is built from TRBV24-1 and TRBJ2-2, with 7 bases that match TRBD1. The CDR3 length is 16 residues. V was pared by 7 bases and J by 1 base, with 8 bases of the junction left unmatched. CDR1 and CDR2 (germline): KGHDR, SFDVKD. CDR3 in amino acids: CATSAPGQLNTGELFF. The CDR3 region has the DNA TGTGCCACCAGCGCACCGGGACAGCTGAACACCGGGGAGCTGTTTTTT.

The sample holds many counts of this clonotype. The rearrangement links TRBV3-1 to TRBJ2-1, with 12 bases that match TRBD2. The CDR3 covers 15 residues. The J segment lost 9 bases and the V segment lost 3 bases, leaving 6 bases of the junction unmatched. Looked up from germline, CDR1 is LGHDT and CDR2 is YNNKEL (reference sequence). The CDR3 here is CASSHLAGGPGEQFF. The CDR3 DNA reads as TGTGCCAGCAGCCACCTAGCGGGAGGGCCGGGTGAGCAGTTCTTC.

This clonotype showed up many times. The rearrangement links TRBV12-3 or TRBV12-4 to TRBJ2-1; TRBD2 agrees at 8 bases. The J segment lost 4 bases and the V segment lost 10 bases, leaving 6 bases of the junction unmatched. The CDR3 consists of 13 residues. This CDR3 reads CATGRAAYNEQFF. CDR3 sequence (DNA): TGTGCCACCGGGAGGGCCGCTTACAATGAGCAGTTCTTC.

J is TRBJ2-7 and V is TRBV12-3 or TRBV12-4; D remains ambiguous. CDR3 length: 11 amino acids. The V end was cut by 4 bases, the J end by 3 bases, with 4 bases between. CDR3 in DNA: TGTGCCAGCAGTTCGGGCTACGAGCAGTACTTC. It specifies CASSSGYEQYF.

This clonotype was counted at least ten times. The V gene is TRBV7-9, the J gene TRBJ2-1; 8 nucleotides line up with TRBD2. V was pared by 5 bases and J by 6 bases, with 12 bases of the junction left unmatched. CDR3 size: 16 residues. Germline lookup yields CDR1 SEHNR and CDR2 FQNEAQ (reference sequence). The CDR3 DNA reads as TGTGCCAGCAGCCCCTTGCCCGGGACTAGAGCCAATGAGCAGTTCTTC. Its protein product is CASSPLPGTRANEQFF.